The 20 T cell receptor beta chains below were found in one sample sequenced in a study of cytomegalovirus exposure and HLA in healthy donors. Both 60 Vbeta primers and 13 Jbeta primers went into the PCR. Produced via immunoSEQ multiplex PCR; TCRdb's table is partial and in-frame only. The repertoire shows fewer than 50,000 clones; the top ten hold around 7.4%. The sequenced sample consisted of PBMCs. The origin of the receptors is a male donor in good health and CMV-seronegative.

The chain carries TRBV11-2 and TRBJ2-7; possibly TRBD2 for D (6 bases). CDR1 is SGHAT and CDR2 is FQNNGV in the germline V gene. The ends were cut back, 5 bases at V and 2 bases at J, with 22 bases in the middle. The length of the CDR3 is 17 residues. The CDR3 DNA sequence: TGTGCCAGCAGCCTCCGGAGGGGCCGAGACTATACCTACGAGCAGTACTTC. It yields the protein CASSLRRGRDYTYEQYF.

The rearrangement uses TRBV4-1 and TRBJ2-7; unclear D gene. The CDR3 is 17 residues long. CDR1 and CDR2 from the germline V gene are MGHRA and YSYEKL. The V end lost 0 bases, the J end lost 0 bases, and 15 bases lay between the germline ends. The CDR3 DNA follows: TGCGCCAGCAGCCAAGACGTCTTCGGCGGAAGCTCCTACGAGCAGTACTTC. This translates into CASSQDVFGGSSYEQYF.

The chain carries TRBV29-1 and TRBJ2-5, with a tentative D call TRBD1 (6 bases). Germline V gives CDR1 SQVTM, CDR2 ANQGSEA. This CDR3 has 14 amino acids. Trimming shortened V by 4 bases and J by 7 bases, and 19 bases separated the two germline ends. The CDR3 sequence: CSVGIQEDRVTQYF. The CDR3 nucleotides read TGCAGCGTTGGGATACAGGAGGACAGAGTGACCCAGTACTTC. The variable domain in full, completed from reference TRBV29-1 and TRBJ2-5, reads SAVISQKPSRDICQRGTSLTIQCQVDSQVTMMFWYRQQPGQSLTLIATANQGSEATYESGFVIDKFPISRPNLTFSTLTVSNMSPEDSSIYLCSVGIQEDRVTQYFGPGTRLLVL.

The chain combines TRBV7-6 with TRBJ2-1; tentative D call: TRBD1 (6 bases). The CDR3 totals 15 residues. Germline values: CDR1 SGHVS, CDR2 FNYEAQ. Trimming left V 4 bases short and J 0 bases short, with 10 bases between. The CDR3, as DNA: TGTGCCAGCAGCTCTCAGGGGAGCTCCTACAATGAGCAGTTCTTC. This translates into CASSSQGSSYNEQFF.

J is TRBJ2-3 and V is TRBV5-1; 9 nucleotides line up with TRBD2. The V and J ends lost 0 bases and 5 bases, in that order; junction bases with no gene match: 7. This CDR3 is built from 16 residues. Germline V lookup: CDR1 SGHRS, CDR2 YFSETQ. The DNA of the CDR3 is TGCGCCAGCAGCTTGGGCCAGCTAGCGGGGATAGATACGCAGTATTTT. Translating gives CASSLGQLAGIDTQYF.

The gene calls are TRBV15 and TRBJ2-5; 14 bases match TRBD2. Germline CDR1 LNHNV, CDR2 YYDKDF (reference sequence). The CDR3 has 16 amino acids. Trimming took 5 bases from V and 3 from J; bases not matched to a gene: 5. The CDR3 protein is CATSRGLAGGKETQYF. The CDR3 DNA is TGTGCCACCAGCCGCGGACTAGCGGGAGGCAAAGAGACCCAGTACTTC.

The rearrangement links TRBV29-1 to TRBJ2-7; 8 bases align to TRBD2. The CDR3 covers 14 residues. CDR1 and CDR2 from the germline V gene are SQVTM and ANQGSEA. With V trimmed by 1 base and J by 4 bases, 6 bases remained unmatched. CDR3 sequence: CSVEAEREPYEQYF. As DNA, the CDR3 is TGCAGCGTTGAAGCCGAGCGGGAGCCTTACGAGCAGTACTTC.

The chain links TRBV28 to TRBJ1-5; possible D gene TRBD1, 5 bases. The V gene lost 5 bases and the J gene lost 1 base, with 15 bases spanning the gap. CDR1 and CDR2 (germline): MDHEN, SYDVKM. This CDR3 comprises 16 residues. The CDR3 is CASSPPGEGSNQPQHF. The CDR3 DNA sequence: TGTGCCAGCAGTCCCCCGGGGGAAGGCAGCAATCAGCCCCAGCATTTT.

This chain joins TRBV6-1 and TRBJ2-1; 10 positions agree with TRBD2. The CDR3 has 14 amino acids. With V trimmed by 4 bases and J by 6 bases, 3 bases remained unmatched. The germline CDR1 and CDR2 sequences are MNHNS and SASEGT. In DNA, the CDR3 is TGTGCCAGCAGTGCTAGCGGGAGCATCAATGAGCAGTTCTTC. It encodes CASSASGSINEQFF.

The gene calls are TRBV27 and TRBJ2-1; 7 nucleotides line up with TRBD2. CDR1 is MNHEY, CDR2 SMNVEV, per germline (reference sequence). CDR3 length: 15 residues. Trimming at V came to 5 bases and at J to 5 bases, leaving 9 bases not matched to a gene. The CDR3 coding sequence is TGTGCCAGCAGTCCCCGAGGGACTACGCACAATGAGCAGTTCTTC. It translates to CASSPRGTTHNEQFF.

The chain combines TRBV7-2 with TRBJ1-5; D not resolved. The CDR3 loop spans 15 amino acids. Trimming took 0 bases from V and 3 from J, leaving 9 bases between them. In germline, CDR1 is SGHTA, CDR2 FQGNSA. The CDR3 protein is CASSLAGIINQPQHF. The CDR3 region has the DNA TGTGCCAGCAGCTTAGCCGGGATAATCAATCAGCCCCAGCATTTT. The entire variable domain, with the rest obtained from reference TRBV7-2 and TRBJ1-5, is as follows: GAGVSQSPSNKVTEKGKDVELRCDPISGHTALYWYRQSLGQGLEFLIYFQGNSAPDKSGLPSDRFSAERTGGSVSTLTIQRTQQEDSAVYLCASSLAGIINQPQHFGDGTRLSIL.

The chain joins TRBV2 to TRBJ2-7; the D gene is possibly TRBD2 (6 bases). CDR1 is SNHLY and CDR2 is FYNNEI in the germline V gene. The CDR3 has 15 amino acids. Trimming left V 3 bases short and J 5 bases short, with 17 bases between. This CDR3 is CASSERPSRGNEQYF. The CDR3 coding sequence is TGTGCCAGCAGTGAGAGGCCTAGCCGGGGGAACGAGCAGTACTTC.

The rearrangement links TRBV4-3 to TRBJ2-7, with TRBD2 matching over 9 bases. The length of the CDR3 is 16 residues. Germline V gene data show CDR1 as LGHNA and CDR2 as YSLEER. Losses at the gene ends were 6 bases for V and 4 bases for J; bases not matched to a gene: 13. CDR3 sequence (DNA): TGCGCCAGCAGTTACACCGGGACTAGCAGTCGGTACGAGCAGTACTTC. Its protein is CASSYTGTSSRYEQYF.

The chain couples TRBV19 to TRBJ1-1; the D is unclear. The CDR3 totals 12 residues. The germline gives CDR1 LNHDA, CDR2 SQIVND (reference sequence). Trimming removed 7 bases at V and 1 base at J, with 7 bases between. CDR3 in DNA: TGTGCCAGTAACGACAAGAACACTGAAGCTTTCTTT. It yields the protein CASNDKNTEAFF.

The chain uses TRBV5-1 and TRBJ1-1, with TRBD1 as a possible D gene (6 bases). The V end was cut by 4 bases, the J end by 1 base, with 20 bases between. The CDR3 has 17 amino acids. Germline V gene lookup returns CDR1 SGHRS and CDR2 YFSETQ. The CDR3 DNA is TGCGCCAGCAGCCTCAAAGGGGGGGGCGGAGGGAACACTGAAGCTTTCTTT. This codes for CASSLKGGGGGNTEAFF. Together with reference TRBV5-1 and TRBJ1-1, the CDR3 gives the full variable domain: KAGVTQTPRYLIKTRGQQVTLSCSPISGHRSVSWYQQTPGQGLQFLFEYFSETQRNKGNFPGRFSGRQFSNSRSEMNVSTLELGDSALYLCASSLKGGGGGNTEAFFGQGTRLTVV.

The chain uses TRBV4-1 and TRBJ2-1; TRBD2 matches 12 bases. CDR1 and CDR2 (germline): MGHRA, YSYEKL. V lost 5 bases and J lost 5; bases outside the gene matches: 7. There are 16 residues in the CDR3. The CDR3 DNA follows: TGCGCCAGCAGCTCGCAGGGACTAGCGGGTGACAATGAGCAGTTCTTC. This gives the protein CASSSQGLAGDNEQFF.

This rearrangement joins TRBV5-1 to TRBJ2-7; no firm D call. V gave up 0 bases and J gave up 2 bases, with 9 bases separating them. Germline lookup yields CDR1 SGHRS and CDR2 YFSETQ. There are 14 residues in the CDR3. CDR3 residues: CASSLVVSPYEQYF. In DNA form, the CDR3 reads TGCGCCAGCAGCTTGGTTGTCAGTCCCTACGAGCAGTACTTC. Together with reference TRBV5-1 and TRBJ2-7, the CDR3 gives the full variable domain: KAGVTQTPRYLIKTRGQQVTLSCSPISGHRSVSWYQQTPGQGLQFLFEYFSETQRNKGNFPGRFSGRQFSNSRSEMNVSTLELGDSALYLCASSLVVSPYEQYFGPGTRLTVT.

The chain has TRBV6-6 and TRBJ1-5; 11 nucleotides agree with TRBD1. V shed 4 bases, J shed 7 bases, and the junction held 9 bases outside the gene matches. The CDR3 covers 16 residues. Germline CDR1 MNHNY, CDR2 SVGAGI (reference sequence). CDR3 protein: CASSSRDRGFEQPQHF. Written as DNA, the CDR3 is TGTGCCAGCAGTTCCAGGGACAGGGGGTTCGAACAGCCCCAGCATTTT.

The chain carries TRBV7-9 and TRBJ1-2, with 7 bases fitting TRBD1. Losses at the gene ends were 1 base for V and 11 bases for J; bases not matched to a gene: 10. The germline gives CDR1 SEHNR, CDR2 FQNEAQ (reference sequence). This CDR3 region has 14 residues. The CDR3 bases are TGTGCCAGCAGCTTAGGGGGTGGACAGGAGACGTACACCTTC. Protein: CASSLGGGQETYTF.

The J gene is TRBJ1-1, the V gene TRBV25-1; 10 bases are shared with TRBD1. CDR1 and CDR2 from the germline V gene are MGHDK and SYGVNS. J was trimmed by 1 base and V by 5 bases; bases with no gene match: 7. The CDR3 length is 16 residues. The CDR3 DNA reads TGTGCCAGCAGTCCCCAGGGACAGGGGAGGAACACTGAAGCTTTCTTT. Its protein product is CASSPQGQGRNTEAFF.